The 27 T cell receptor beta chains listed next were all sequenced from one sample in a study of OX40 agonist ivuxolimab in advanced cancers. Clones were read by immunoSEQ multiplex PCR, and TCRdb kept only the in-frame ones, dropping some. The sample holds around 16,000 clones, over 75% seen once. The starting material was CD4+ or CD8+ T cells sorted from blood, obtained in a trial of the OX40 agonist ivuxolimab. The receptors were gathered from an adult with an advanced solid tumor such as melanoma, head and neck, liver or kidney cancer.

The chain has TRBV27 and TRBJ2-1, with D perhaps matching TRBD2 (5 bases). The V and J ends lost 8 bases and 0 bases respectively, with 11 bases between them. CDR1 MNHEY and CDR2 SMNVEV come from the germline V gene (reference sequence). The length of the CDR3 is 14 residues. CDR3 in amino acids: CASWKRSSYNEQFF. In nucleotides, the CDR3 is TGTGCCAGCTGGAAGCGGAGCTCCTACAATGAGCAGTTCTTC.

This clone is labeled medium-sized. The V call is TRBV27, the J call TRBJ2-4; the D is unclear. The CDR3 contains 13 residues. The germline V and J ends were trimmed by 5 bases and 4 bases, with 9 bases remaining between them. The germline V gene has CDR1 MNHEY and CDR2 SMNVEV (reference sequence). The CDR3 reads CASSQSVKNIQYF. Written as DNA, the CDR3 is TGTGCCAGCAGTCAGTCGGTAAAAAACATTCAGTACTTC.

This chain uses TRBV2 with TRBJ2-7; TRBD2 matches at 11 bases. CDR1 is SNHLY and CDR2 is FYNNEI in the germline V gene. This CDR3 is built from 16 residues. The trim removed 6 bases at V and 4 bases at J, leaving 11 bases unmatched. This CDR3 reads CASRDTSGRRDYEQYF. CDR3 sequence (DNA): TGTGCCAGCAGAGATACTAGCGGGAGAAGGGATTACGAGCAGTACTTC.

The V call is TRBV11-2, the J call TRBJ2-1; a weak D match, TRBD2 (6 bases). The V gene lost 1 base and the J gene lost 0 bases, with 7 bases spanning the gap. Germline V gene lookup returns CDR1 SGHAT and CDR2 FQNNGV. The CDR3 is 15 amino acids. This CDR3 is CASSLGTTSYNEQFF. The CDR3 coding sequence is TGTGCCAGCAGCTTAGGGACTACCTCCTACAATGAGCAGTTCTTC.

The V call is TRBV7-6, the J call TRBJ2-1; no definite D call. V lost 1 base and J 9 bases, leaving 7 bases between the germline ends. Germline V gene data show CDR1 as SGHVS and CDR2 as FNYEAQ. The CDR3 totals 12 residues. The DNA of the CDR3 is TGTGCCAGCAGCTTAGGGGTAGTTGAGCAGTTCTTC. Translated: CASSLGVVEQFF.

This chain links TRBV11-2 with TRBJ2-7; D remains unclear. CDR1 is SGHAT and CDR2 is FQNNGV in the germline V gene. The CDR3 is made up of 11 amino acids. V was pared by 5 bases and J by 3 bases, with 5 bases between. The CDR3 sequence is CASSQIYEQYF. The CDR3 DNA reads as TGTGCCAGCAGCCAAATCTACGAGCAGTACTTC.

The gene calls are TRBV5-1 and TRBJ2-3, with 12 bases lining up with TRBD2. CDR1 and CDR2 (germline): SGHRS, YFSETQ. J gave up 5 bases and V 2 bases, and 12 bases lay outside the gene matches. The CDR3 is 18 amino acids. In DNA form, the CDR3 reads TGCGCCAGCAGCTTCTTGGGGCTAGCGGGAGGGCCCGTAGATACGCAGTATTTT. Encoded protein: CASSFLGLAGGPVDTQYF.

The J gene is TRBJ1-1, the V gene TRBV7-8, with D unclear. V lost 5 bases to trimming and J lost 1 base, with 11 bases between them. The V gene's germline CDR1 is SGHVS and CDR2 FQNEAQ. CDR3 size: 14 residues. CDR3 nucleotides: TGTGCCAGCAGCCCAGAGCCGAGGAACACTGAAGCTTTCTTT. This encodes CASSPEPRNTEAFF. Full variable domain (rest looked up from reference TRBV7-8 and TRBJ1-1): GAGVSQSPRYKVAKRGQDVALRCDPISGHVSLFWYQQALGQGPEFLTYFQNEAQLDKSGLPSDRFFAERPEGSVSTLKIQRTQQEDSAVYLCASSPEPRNTEAFFGQGTRLTVV.

The CDR3 bases are TGTGCCAGCAGTTACTCGGTGGCAGAGAACACCGGGGAGCTGTTTTTT. It codes for CASSYSVAENTGELFF. V is TRBV6-5 and J is TRBJ2-2; D gene ambiguous. Germline lookup yields CDR1 MNHEY and CDR2 SVGAGI. CDR3 length: 16 amino acids. V was cut by 0 bases and J by 1 base, with 9 bases left in between.

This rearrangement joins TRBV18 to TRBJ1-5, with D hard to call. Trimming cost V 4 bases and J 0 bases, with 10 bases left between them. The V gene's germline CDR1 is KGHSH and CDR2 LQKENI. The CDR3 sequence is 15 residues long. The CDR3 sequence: CASSQGGSSNQPQHF. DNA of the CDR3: TGTGCCAGCTCACAGGGAGGAAGTAGCAATCAGCCCCAGCATTTT.

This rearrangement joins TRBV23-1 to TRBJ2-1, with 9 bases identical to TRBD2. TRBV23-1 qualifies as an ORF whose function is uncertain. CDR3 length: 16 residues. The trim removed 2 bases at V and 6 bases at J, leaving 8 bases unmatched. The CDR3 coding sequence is TGCGCCAGCAGTCAAGCGGGACTAGCTAACGGCAATGAGCAGTTCTTC. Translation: CASSQAGLANGNEQFF.

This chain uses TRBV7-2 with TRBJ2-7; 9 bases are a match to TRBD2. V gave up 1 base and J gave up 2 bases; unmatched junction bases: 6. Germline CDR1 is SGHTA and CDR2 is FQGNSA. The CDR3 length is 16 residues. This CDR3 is CASSLVFGGRAYEQYF. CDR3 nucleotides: TGTGCCAGCAGCTTAGTCTTTGGCGGGAGGGCCTACGAGCAGTACTTC. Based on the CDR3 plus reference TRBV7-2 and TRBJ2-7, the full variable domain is GAGVSQSPSNKVTEKGKDVELRCDPISGHTALYWYRQSLGQGLEFLIYFQGNSAPDKSGLPSDRFSAERTGGSVSTLTIQRTQQEDSAVYLCASSLVFGGRAYEQYFGPGTRLTVT.

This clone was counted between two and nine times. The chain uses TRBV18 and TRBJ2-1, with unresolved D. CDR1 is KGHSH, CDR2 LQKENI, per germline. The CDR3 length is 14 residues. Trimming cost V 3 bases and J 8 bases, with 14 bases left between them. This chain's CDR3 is CASSPVLKVDEQFF. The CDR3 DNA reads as TGTGCCAGCTCACCGGTACTGAAAGTCGATGAGCAGTTCTTC. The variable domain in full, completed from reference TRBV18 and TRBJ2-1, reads NAGVMQNPRHLVRRRGQEARLRCSPMKGHSHVYWYRQLPEEGLKFMVYLQKENIIDESGMPKERFSAEFPKEGPSILRIQQVVRGDSAAYFCASSPVLKVDEQFFGPGTRLTVL.

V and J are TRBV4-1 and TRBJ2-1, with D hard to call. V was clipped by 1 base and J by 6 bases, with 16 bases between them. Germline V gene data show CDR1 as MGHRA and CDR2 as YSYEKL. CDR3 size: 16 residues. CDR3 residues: CASSQAPNPGFNEQFF. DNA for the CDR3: TGCGCCAGCAGCCAAGCCCCTAATCCGGGCTTCAATGAGCAGTTCTTC.

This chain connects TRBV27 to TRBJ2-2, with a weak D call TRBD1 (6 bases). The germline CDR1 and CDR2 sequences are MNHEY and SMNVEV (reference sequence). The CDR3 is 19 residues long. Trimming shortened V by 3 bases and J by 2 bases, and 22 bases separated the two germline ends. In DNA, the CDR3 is TGTGCCAGCAGTTTCGGTAACCCCAGGGACAATGAAAACACCGGGGAGCTGTTTTTT. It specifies CASSFGNPRDNENTGELFF.

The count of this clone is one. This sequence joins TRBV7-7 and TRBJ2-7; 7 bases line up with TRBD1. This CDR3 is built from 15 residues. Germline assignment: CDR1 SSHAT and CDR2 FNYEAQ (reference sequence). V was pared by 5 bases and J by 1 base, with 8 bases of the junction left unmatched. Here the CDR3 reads CASSPRDSRSYEQYF. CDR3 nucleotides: TGTGCCAGCAGCCCCCGGGACAGCCGATCCTACGAGCAGTACTTC. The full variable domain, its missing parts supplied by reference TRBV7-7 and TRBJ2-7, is GAGVSQSPRYKVTKRGQDVTLRCDPISSHATLYWYQQALGQGPEFLTYFNYEAQPDKSGLPSDRFSAERPEGSISTLTIQRTEQRDSAMYRCASSPRDSRSYEQYFGPGTRLTVT.

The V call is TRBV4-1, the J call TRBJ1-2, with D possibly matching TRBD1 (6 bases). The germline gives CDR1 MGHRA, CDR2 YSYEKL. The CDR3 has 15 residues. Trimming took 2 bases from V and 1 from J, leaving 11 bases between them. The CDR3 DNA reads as TGCGCCAGCAGCCAAACGGGGGCAGATAACTATGGCTACACCTTC. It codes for CASSQTGADNYGYTF.

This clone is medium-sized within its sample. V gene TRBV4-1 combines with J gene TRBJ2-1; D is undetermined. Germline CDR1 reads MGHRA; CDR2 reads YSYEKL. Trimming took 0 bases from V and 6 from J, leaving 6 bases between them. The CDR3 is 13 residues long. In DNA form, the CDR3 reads TGCGCCAGCAGCCAAGATTACAGCAATGAGCAGTTCTTC. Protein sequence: CASSQDYSNEQFF.

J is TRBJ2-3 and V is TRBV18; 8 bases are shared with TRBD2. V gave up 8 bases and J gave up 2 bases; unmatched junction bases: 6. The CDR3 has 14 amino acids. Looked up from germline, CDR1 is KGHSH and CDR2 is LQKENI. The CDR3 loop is CASTGGADTDTQYF. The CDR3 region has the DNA TGTGCCAGCACCGGGGGGGCTGACACAGATACGCAGTATTTT.

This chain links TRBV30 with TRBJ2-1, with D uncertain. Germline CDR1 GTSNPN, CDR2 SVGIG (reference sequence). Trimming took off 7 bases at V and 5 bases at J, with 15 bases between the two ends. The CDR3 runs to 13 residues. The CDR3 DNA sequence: TGTGCCTTGGAACCACCCCGGAACAATGAGCAGTTCTTC. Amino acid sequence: CALEPPRNNEQFF.

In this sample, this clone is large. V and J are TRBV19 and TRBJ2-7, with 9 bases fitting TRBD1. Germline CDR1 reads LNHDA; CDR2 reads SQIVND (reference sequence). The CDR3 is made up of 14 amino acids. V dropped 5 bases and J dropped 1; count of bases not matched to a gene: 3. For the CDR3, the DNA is TGTGCCAGTAGTCCCGGGACAGGGTCCTACGAGCAGTACTTC. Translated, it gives CASSPGTGSYEQYF.

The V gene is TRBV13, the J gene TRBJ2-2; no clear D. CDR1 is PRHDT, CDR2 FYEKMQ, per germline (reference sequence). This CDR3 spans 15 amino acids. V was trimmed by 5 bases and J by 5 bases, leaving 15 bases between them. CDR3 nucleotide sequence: TGTGCCAGCAGCGCCGGGCTAGTCGTAACCGGGGAGCTGTTTTTT. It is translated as CASSAGLVVTGELFF.

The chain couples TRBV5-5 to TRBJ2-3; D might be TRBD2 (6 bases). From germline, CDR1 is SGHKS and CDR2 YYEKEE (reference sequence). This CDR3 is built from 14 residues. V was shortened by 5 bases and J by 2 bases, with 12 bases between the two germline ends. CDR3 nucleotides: TGTGCCAGCAGAGATAGCGGCTACACAGATACGCAGTATTTT. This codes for CASRDSGYTDTQYF.

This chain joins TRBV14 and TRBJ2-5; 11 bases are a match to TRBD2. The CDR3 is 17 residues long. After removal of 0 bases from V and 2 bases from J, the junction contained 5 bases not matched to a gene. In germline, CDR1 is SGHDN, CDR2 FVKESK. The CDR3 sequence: CASSQDVVAGGQETQYF. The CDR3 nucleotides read TGTGCCAGCAGCCAAGATGTGGTAGCGGGAGGGCAAGAGACCCAGTACTTC.

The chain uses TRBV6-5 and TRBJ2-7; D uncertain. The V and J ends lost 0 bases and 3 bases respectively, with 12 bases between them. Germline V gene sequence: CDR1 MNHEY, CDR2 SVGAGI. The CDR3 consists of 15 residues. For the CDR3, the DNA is TGTGCCAGCAGTTACTCGGATGGAACAAACTACGAGCAGTACTTC. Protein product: CASSYSDGTNYEQYF.

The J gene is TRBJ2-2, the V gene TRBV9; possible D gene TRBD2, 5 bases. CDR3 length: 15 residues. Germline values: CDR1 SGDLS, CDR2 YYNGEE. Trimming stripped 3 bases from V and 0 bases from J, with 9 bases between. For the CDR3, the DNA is TGTGCCAGCAGCGAGAGCGGAACGAACACCGGGGAGCTGTTTTTT. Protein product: CASSESGTNTGELFF.

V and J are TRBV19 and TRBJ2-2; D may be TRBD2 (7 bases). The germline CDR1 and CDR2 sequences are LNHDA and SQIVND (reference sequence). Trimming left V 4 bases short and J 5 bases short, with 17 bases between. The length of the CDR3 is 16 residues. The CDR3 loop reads CASSRGLAVETGELFF. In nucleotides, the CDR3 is TGTGCCAGTAGTAGGGGGCTAGCGGTTGAAACCGGGGAGCTGTTTTTT.